The 30 T cell receptor beta chains below were found in one sample sequenced in a study of T-cell reconstitution after alpha-beta-depleted transplantation in children. The TCRbeta library incorporated unique molecular identifiers. TCRdb fed the PCR reads into MiXCR, producing one record per CDR3 protein. The table lists about 500,000 distinct CDR3 sequences, over 25% of them singletons. The sample consisted of PBMCs from the stem cell graft donor, taken from the stem cell graft. The receptors stem from a human donor who donated a stem cell graft to a child with aplastic anemia.

The chain combines TRBV11-2 with TRBJ2-7; a possible D gene is TRBD2 (5 bases). Trimming shortened V by 8 bases and J by 6 bases, and 35 bases separated the two germline ends. Per germline, CDR1 SGHAT and CDR2 FQNNGV. The CDR3 runs 19 residues. In DNA, the CDR3 is TGTGCCAGCGGGCCCGGAGGCTCCCACGGCTCTCCGCGACGAGGCGAGCAGTACTTC. It is translated as CASGPGGSHGSPRRGEQYF.

V is TRBV7-9 and J is TRBJ2-2; the match to TRBD1 covers 11 bases. Germline trimming cut 5 bases from V and 3 bases from J; bases unmatched to any gene: 2. The length of the CDR3 is 15 residues. Per the germline V gene, CDR1 is SEHNR and CDR2 is FQNEAQ (reference sequence). The CDR3 protein is CASSAGQGDTGELFF. For the CDR3, the DNA is TGTGCCAGCAGCGCGGGACAGGGGGACACCGGGGAGCTGTTTTTT.

The genes are TRBV29-1 and TRBJ1-2; D is possibly TRBD1 (6 bases). CDR1 is SQVTM, CDR2 ANQGSEA, per germline. Trimming took off 7 bases at V and 4 bases at J, with 13 bases between the two ends. This CDR3 has 12 amino acids. The CDR3 coding sequence is TGCAGCGGTGGGGACATCCGCTATGGCTACACCTTC. Its translation: CSGGDIRYGYTF.

This clonotype appeared a few times. The V and J genes are TRBV11-2 and TRBJ2-5; 8 bases align to TRBD1. The CDR3 length is 13 residues. CDR1 and CDR2 from the germline V gene are SGHAT and FQNNGV. The V segment lost 4 bases and the J segment 5 bases; nucleotides outside the gene matches: 3. The CDR3 DNA follows: TGTGCCAGCAGCTCAGGGGGCTGGGAGACCCAGTACTTC. Translating gives CASSSGGWETQYF.

This clonotype has more than one count but fewer than ten. The chain carries TRBV5-1 and TRBJ2-7; D possibly corresponds to TRBD1 (6 bases). CDR3 length equals 14 residues. Trimming removed 7 bases from V and 1 base from J, with 15 bases in between. Germline CDR1 is SGHRS and CDR2 is YFSETQ. CDR3 DNA sequence: TGCGCCAGCCCGAGGGGGACCCCATCCTACGAGCAGTACGTC. This sequence encodes CASPRGTPSYEQYV.

This chain uses TRBV27 with TRBJ1-2, with TRBD1 matching 10 bases. Germline CDR1 is MNHEY and CDR2 is SMNVEV (reference sequence). The CDR3 has 17 amino acids. The V gene end was trimmed by 5 bases and the J gene end by 5 bases; junction bases not matched to a gene: 14. The CDR3 spells CASSPRQGASRSYGYTF. The CDR3 nucleotides are TGTGCCAGCAGTCCACGACAGGGGGCGTCCAGGTCGTATGGCTACACCTTC.

This clonotype was detected a few times. The chain employs TRBV7-2 and TRBJ2-7; 7 positions match TRBD2. The CDR3 has 16 amino acids. The germline V gene has CDR1 SGHTA and CDR2 FQGNSA. The J segment lost 1 base and the V segment lost 1 base, leaving 7 bases of the junction unmatched. The CDR3 nucleotides are TGTGCCAGCAGCTTAGTAGCCGGCGGGGGATCCTACGAGCAGTACGTC. As protein: CASSLVAGGGSYEQYV.

This clonotype was detected a few times. The V call is TRBV20-1, the J call TRBJ2-1, with D maybe TRBD2 (6 bases). V was pared by 6 bases and J by 10 bases, with 13 bases between. Germline V CDR1 and CDR2: DFQATT, SNEGSKA (reference sequence). The CDR3 is 11 amino acids. CDR3 sequence (DNA): TGCAGTGCGCTCGTGCTAGCGGAGCAGTTCTTC. Protein: CSALVLAEQFF.

This clonotype appeared a few times. The genes are TRBV12-3 or TRBV12-4 and TRBJ1-5; TRBD1 is a possible D gene (5 bases). The CDR3 loop spans 12 amino acids. Trimming left V 11 bases short and J 11 bases short, with 19 bases between. The CDR3, as DNA: TGTGCCTGCGGACATTCTTCGGCAGCCCAGCATTTT. Amino acids: CACGHSSAAQHF.

The chain links TRBV9 to TRBJ1-4; TRBD1 matches at 9 bases. This CDR3 has 16 residues. Germline V lookup: CDR1 SGDLS, CDR2 YYNGEE. V trimming: 3 bases; J trimming: 8 bases; junction bases outside the gene matches: 11. CDR3 coding DNA: TGTGCCAGCAGCGCCAGGCCGGGACAGGGTCTCGAAAAACTGTTTTTT. Protein: CASSARPGQGLEKLFF.

This clonotype was seen a handful of times. The chain carries TRBV6-1 and TRBJ2-3, with TRBD2 identical over 13 bases. Germline V gene data show CDR1 as MNHNS and CDR2 as SASEGT. This CDR3 comprises 15 residues. With V trimmed by 7 bases and J by 11 bases, 12 bases remained unmatched. As DNA, the CDR3 is TGTGCCAGCACCCCGGATGGGACTAGCGGGAAGGAGCAGTATTTT. Amino acids: CASTPDGTSGKEQYF.

This clonotype was picked up a small number of times. This chain links TRBV6-1 with TRBJ1-1, with D maybe TRBD1 (5 bases). The CDR3 is 16 amino acids. Germline CDR1 and CDR2: MNHNS and SASEGT. V lost 7 bases and J lost 3, with 21 bases in between. The chain's CDR3 is CASMKESGTGDTEAFF. The CDR3, as DNA: TGTGCCAGCATGAAAGAGTCCGGGACCGGGGACACTGAAGCTTTCTTT.

The genes are TRBV7-3 and TRBJ2-3; 7 bases fit TRBD1. CDR1 and CDR2 from the germline V gene are SGHTA and FQGTGA. Trimming took 0 bases from V and 6 from J; bases not matched to a gene: 6. This CDR3 comprises 15 residues. The CDR3 protein is CASSLTGGEGDTQYF. The CDR3 region has the DNA TGTGCCAGCAGCTTAACAGGGGGCGAGGGTGATACGCAGTATTTT. The full variable domain, rest sourced from reference TRBV7-3 and TRBJ2-3, is GAGVSQTPSNKVTEKGKYVELRCDPISGHTALYWYRQSLGQGPEFLIYFQGTGAADDSGLPNDRFFAVRPEGSVSTLKIQRTERGDSAVYLCASSLTGGEGDTQYFGPGTRLTVL.

Here the CDR3 reads CASSFPLAGGPSTDTQYF. CDR3 sequence (DNA): TGTGCCAGCAGTTTCCCCCTAGCGGGAGGTCCTAGCACAGATACGCAGTATTTT. The chain combines TRBV12-3 or TRBV12-4 with TRBJ2-3, with 11 bases that match TRBD2. The CDR3 spans 18 residues. The V gene end was trimmed by 3 bases and the J gene end by 0 bases; junction bases not matched to a gene: 8.

This clonotype was observed a handful of times. The chain is built from TRBV11-2 and TRBJ2-2; D is uncertain. V was trimmed by 2 bases and J by 5 bases, leaving 6 bases between them. Germline V gives CDR1 SGHAT, CDR2 FQNNGV. This CDR3 has 13 amino acids. The CDR3 loop reads CASSLLRTGELFF. DNA of the CDR3: TGTGCCAGCAGCTTACTTCGTACCGGGGAGCTGTTTTTT.

The chain links TRBV12-3 or TRBV12-4 to TRBJ2-1, with 7 nucleotides matching TRBD2. Trimming at V came to 8 bases and at J to 7 bases, leaving 2 bases not matched to a gene. This CDR3 has 11 residues. In nucleotides, the CDR3 is TGTGCCAGCGCAGCGGGGAATGAGCAGTTCTTC. Its translation is CASAAGNEQFF.

The chain employs TRBV7-2 and TRBJ2-3; the D gene is possibly TRBD2 (5 bases). Germline values: CDR1 SGHTA, CDR2 FQGNSA. V lost 5 bases, J lost 6 bases, and 15 bases lay in between. CDR3 length: 14 residues. The CDR3 nucleotides read TGTGCCAGCAGCCCATCGGGCCCGGGGGATACGCAGTATTTT. The encoded protein is CASSPSGPGDTQYF.

The rearrangement uses TRBV7-8 and TRBJ2-1, with 10 bases lining up with TRBD2. The CDR3 spans 15 residues. V was pared by 4 bases and J by 8 bases, with 8 bases of the junction left unmatched. Germline CDR1 and CDR2: SGHVS and FQNEAQ. The CDR3 spells CASSSRAGGVHEQFF. For the CDR3, the DNA is TGTGCCAGCAGCTCCAGAGCGGGAGGGGTTCATGAGCAGTTCTTC.

V usage is TRBV4-3 and J usage is TRBJ2-7; D uncertain. V was clipped by 0 bases and J by 6 bases, with 15 bases between them. The length of the CDR3 is 15 residues. CDR1 is LGHNA and CDR2 is YSLEER in the germline V gene. The CDR3 sequence is CASSQDVGNTCEQYF. The CDR3 DNA follows: TGCGCCAGCAGCCAAGATGTTGGCAACACCTGCGAGCAGTACTTC.

The chain employs TRBV5-1 and TRBJ2-3, with D hard to call. The V and J ends lost 3 bases and 2 bases respectively, with 13 bases between them. Per germline, CDR1 SGHRS and CDR2 YFSETQ. The length of the CDR3 is 15 residues. CDR3 nucleotides: TGCGCCAGCAGCTACCGGGCCGCTACCACAGATACGCAGTATTTT. Residues: CASSYRAATTDTQYF. Filled out from reference TRBV5-1 and TRBJ2-3, the complete variable domain reads KAGVTQTPRYLIKTRGQQVTLSCSPISGHRSVSWYQQTPGQGLQFLFEYFSETQRNKGNFPGRFSGRQFSNSRSEMNVSTLELGDSALYLCASSYRAATTDTQYFGPGTRLTVL.

V and J are TRBV7-9 and TRBJ2-7; possibly TRBD1 for D (5 bases). The CDR3 spans 16 residues. V was pared by 5 bases and J by 5 bases, with 22 bases between. From germline, CDR1 is SEHNR and CDR2 FQNEAQ (reference sequence). CDR3 region: CASSPPPDTPSNEQYV. The CDR3 region has the DNA TGTGCCAGCAGCCCGCCTCCGGACACCCCCTCTAACGAGCAGTACGTC.

The genes are TRBV2 and TRBJ2-2; D assignment may be TRBD1 or TRBD2 (6 bases each). This CDR3 is 15 amino acids long. V lost 2 bases and J lost 4, with 11 bases in between. Germline CDR1 reads SNHLY; CDR2 reads FYNNEI. CDR3 protein: CASSERGQTTGELFF. The CDR3 DNA follows: TGTGCCAGCAGTGAACGGGGGCAGACCACCGGGGAGCTGTTTTTT.

The rearrangement uses TRBV27 and TRBJ1-2, with D possibly being TRBD1 (6 bases). The CDR3 runs to 15 residues. V shed 5 bases and J shed 4 bases, with 17 bases lying between them. Germline assignment: CDR1 MNHEY and CDR2 SMNVEV (reference sequence). Here the CDR3 reads CASSPGRGRVYGYTF. The CDR3 DNA sequence: TGTGCCAGCAGTCCTGGGAGGGGGAGAGTCTATGGCTACACCTTC.

This clonotype was observed a few times. This rearrangement joins TRBV28 to TRBJ1-6; unclear D gene. Trimming removed 1 base from V and 9 bases from J, with 13 bases in between. Germline CDR1 MDHEN, CDR2 SYDVKM. The CDR3 extends over 15 amino acids. The CDR3 DNA reads TGTGCCAGCAGTTTATCCGGGCTGAATAGTTCACCCCTCCACTTT. Encoded protein: CASSLSGLNSSPLHF.

The V gene is TRBV15, the J gene TRBJ2-1; 9 bases align to TRBD2. This CDR3 contains 16 residues. With 0 bases clipped from V and 5 bases from J, the junction kept 5 bases outside the gene matches. Germline V lookup: CDR1 LNHNV, CDR2 YYDKDF (reference sequence). The CDR3 sequence: CATSRDTPSGNNEQFF. The DNA of the CDR3 is TGTGCCACCAGCAGAGATACCCCTAGCGGGAACAATGAGCAGTTCTTC.

This rearrangement joins TRBV14 to TRBJ2-1; 11 bases are a match to TRBD2. Trimming took 4 bases from V and 2 from J; bases not matched to a gene: 7. The CDR3 sequence is 17 residues long. Germline assignment: CDR1 SGHDN and CDR2 FVKESK. The CDR3: CASSRGSSGRAYNEQFF. The CDR3 nucleotides read TGTGCCAGCAGCCGGGGGAGTAGCGGGAGGGCCTACAATGAGCAGTTCTTC.

This clonotype showed up just a few times. The CDR3, as DNA: TGTGCCAGCAGCTTAAGGGGTTATTACGAGCAGTACGTC. Protein product: CASSLRGYYEQYV. V and J are TRBV7-8 and TRBJ2-7; D may be TRBD1 (5 bases). CDR3 length equals 13 residues. Germline values: CDR1 SGHVS, CDR2 FQNEAQ. Trimming left V 2 bases short and J 4 bases short, with 9 bases between.

The rearrangement joins TRBV3-1 to TRBJ1-1; D might be TRBD1 (5 bases). This CDR3 spans 15 amino acids. Germline assignment: CDR1 LGHDT and CDR2 YNNKEL (reference sequence). V lost 2 bases and J 1 base, leaving 11 bases between the germline ends. The CDR3 loop is CASSQWGRRNTEAFF. CDR3 sequence (DNA): TGTGCCAGCAGCCAATGGGGCAGGAGGAACACTGAAGCTTTCTTT.

The V call is TRBV29-1, the J call TRBJ1-2; 9 nucleotides line up with TRBD1. Germline CDR1 SQVTM, CDR2 ANQGSEA. The CDR3 extends over 12 amino acids. J was trimmed by 6 bases and V by 4 bases; bases with no gene match: 3. Here the CDR3 reads CSVGRDRDGYTF. For the CDR3, the DNA is TGCAGCGTTGGGAGGGACAGGGATGGCTACACCTTC.

CDR3 in DNA: TGCGCCAGCAGTGAGTCAAACGGAGAGACCCAGTACTTC. It codes for CASSESNGETQYF. The V gene is TRBV5-1, the J gene TRBJ2-5; no definite D call. V was pared by 5 bases and J by 4 bases, with 12 bases between. The CDR3 length is 13 residues. CDR1 is SGHRS and CDR2 is YFSETQ in the germline V gene. Full variable domain (remainder filled in from reference TRBV5-1 and TRBJ2-5): KAGVTQTPRYLIKTRGQQVTLSCSPISGHRSVSWYQQTPGQGLQFLFEYFSETQRNKGNFPGRFSGRQFSNSRSEMNVSTLELGDSALYLCASSESNGETQYFGPGTRLLVL.